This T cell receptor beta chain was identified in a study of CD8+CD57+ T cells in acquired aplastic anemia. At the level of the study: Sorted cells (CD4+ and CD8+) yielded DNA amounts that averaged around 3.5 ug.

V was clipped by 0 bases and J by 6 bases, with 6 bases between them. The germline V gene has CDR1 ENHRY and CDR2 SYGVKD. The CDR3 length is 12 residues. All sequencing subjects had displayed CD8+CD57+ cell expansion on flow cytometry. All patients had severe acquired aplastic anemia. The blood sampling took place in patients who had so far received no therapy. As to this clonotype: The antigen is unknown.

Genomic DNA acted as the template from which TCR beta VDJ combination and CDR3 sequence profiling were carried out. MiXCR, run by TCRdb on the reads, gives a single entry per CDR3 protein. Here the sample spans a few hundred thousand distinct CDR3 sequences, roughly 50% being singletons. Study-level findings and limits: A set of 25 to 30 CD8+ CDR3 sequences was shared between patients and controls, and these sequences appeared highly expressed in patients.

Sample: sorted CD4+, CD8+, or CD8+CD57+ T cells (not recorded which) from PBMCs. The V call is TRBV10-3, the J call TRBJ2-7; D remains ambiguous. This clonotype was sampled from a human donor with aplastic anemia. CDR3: CAISESVGEQYF. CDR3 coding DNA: TGTGCCATCAGTGAGTCGGTCGGCGAGCAGTACTTC.